The 18 T cell receptor beta chains given below trace back to one sample, sequenced in a study of post-analysis software for immune sequencing data. These TCRs are of unknown antigen specificity. Broader study findings: The study found TRBV5-6, TRBV5-1 and TRBV20-1 among four to six TRBV segments more frequent in patients than controls.

Each TCR beta cDNA library carried unique molecular identifiers. One entry per CDR3 protein results from TCRdb running MiXCR on the PCR reads. The sample shows some 700,000 distinct CDR3 sequences, more than 50% of them seen only once. Specimen: blood. The receptors were sampled from a girl aged 2-10 years with multiple sclerosis.

The chain combines TRBV5-1 with TRBJ2-3; 7 bases are shared with TRBD2. J lost 5 bases, V lost 1 base, and 7 bases had no gene match. Germline-derived CDR1 and CDR2 are SGHRS and YFSETQ. This CDR3 contains 15 residues. CDR3 loop: CASSLFGRPGDTQYF. Written as DNA, the CDR3 is TGCGCCAGCAGCTTGTTCGGGAGGCCAGGAGATACGCAGTATTTT.

This chain joins TRBV10-3 and TRBJ2-3, with D perhaps TRBD2 (6 bases). From germline, CDR1 is ENHRY and CDR2 SYGVKD. This CDR3 region has 14 residues. Trimming removed 6 bases at V and 4 bases at J, with 14 bases between. CDR3 DNA: TGTGCCATCAGATCAGGGAGGTTGGCAGATACGCAGTATTTT. Translation: CAIRSGRLADTQYF.

This clonotype came up a few times. The rearrangement uses TRBV20-1 and TRBJ2-7, with D perhaps matching TRBD1 or TRBD2 (5 bases each). V was trimmed by 1 base and J by 6 bases, leaving 16 bases between them. CDR1 is DFQATT, CDR2 SNEGSKA, per germline (reference sequence). The CDR3 is made up of 14 amino acids. CDR3 DNA sequence: TGCAGTGCTAGAGCACTAGGGACCCTCGGCGAGCAGTACTTC. Amino acid sequence: CSARALGTLGEQYF.

This clonotype has just a few counts. The rearrangement uses TRBV7-7 and TRBJ2-1; D possibly uses TRBD1 or TRBD2 (6 bases each). Germline CDR1 reads SSHAT; CDR2 reads FNYEAQ (reference sequence). This CDR3 spans 14 amino acids. CDR3 sequence (DNA): TGTGCTAGCTCCGGGGGCCCCGCTATTGATGAGCAGTTCTTC. It encodes CASSGGPAIDEQFF.

CDR3 DNA: TGTGCCAGCAGCCCCCGGACAGGGGATTTGAATTCACCCCTCCACTTT. This gives the protein CASSPRTGDLNSPLHF. This sequence joins TRBV7-2 and TRBJ1-6; TRBD1 agrees at 9 bases. The germline gives CDR1 SGHTA, CDR2 FQGNSA. V lost 5 bases and J lost 7; bases outside the gene matches: 9. This CDR3 is 16 amino acids long. The full variable domain, its missing parts supplied by reference TRBV7-2 and TRBJ1-6, is GAGVSQSPSNKVTEKGKDVELRCDPISGHTALYWYRQSLGQGLEFLIYFQGNSAPDKSGLPSDRFSAERTGGSVSTLTIQRTQQEDSAVYLCASSPRTGDLNSPLHFGNGTRLTVT.

J is TRBJ2-5 and V is TRBV29-1; the D is unclear. The V gene lost 5 bases and the J gene lost 7 bases, with 17 bases spanning the gap. The CDR3 contains 13 residues. The V gene's germline CDR1 is SQVTM and CDR2 ANQGSEA. The CDR3 region has the DNA TGCAGCGTTTTCACCCAAAACGACGTGACCCAGTACTTC. Its translation: CSVFTQNDVTQYF.

J is TRBJ1-6 and V is TRBV12-3 or TRBV12-4; D is perhaps TRBD1 (6 bases). The V end was cut by 4 bases, the J end by 7 bases, with 14 bases between. This CDR3 contains 15 residues. CDR3 nucleotides: TGTGCCAGCAGTTCACAGGGTATTGGCAATTCACCCCTCCACTTT. It yields the protein CASSSQGIGNSPLHF.

This clonotype was seen more than once but under ten times. An end of the junction differs from the germline gene, which may be a read error. The CDR3 spells CATSRDPTTNEKLFF. DNA of the CDR3: TGTGCCACCAGCAGAGATCCTACAACTAATGAAAAGCTGTTTTTT. V is TRBV15 and J is TRBJ1-4; D remains unclear. The CDR3 is made up of 15 amino acids. Germline V CDR1 and CDR2: LNHNV, YYDKDF (reference sequence).

The chain couples TRBV7-3 to TRBJ2-1; 10 bases are a match to TRBD2. CDR1 and CDR2 (germline): SGHTA, FQGTGA. V gave up 5 bases and J gave up 5 bases; unmatched junction bases: 6. The CDR3 has 15 amino acids. As DNA, the CDR3 is TGTGCCAGCAGCCGCGGACTAGCGGAAGACAATGAGCAGTTCTTC. Translated, it gives CASSRGLAEDNEQFF.

This clonotype has only a few counts. The chain couples TRBV11-2 to TRBJ2-7; 8 nucleotides line up with TRBD2. The CDR3 length is 16 residues. Germline V gene data show CDR1 as SGHAT and CDR2 as FQNNGV. Trimming cost V 4 bases and J 2 bases; bases outside gene matches: 10. The CDR3 DNA reads TGTGCCAGCAGCTCTCCCGGGCTAGCGGGTACCTACGAGCAGTACTTC. This translates into CASSSPGLAGTYEQYF.

J is TRBJ2-1 and V is TRBV11-3; maybe TRBD2 (6 bases). Trimming took 6 bases from V and 9 from J, leaving 15 bases between them. Germline V gene lookup returns CDR1 SGHNT and CDR2 YENEEA. The CDR3 covers 13 residues. Written as DNA, the CDR3 is TGTGCCAGCAGGCGGGATGGTGTTAGTGAGCAGTTCTTC. Its protein is CASRRDGVSEQFF.

The chain employs TRBV5-6 and TRBJ2-3; 12 nucleotides align to TRBD2. This CDR3 comprises 16 residues. The germline CDR1 and CDR2 sequences are SGHDT and YYEEEE. J lost 2 bases, V lost 4 bases, and 5 bases had no gene match. CDR3 DNA: TGTGCCAGCAGCCAACTAGCGGGGGGAACCACAGATACGCAGTATTTT. Protein sequence: CASSQLAGGTTDTQYF.

The J gene is TRBJ2-4, the V gene TRBV29-1, with 8 bases lining up with TRBD1. This CDR3 is 13 amino acids long. Germline V CDR1 and CDR2: SQVTM, ANQGSEA. Trimming took 7 bases from V and 6 from J; bases not matched to a gene: 8. The CDR3 loop reads CSAWTGNLNIQYF. Here the CDR3 DNA reads TGCAGCGCCTGGACAGGGAACCTAAACATTCAGTACTTC.

V usage is TRBV10-3 and J usage is TRBJ2-3; TRBD2 aligns across 10 bases. Germline V lookup: CDR1 ENHRY, CDR2 SYGVKD. CDR3 length equals 13 residues. V trimming: 11 bases; J trimming: 5 bases; junction bases outside the gene matches: 7. The CDR3 is CASGLAEEDTQYF. CDR3 in DNA: TGTGCCTCCGGACTAGCGGAGGAAGATACGCAGTATTTT.

The chain has TRBV7-2 and TRBJ1-1; 7 bases align to TRBD1. The CDR3 covers 15 residues. Germline-derived CDR1 and CDR2 are SGHTA and FQGNSA. V gave up 5 bases and J gave up 4 bases; unmatched junction bases: 10. The CDR3 region is CASSPLTGHATEAFF. The CDR3 DNA is TGTGCCAGCAGCCCCCTGACAGGGCACGCCACTGAAGCTTTCTTT.

CDR3 region: CATQGDGNEQFF. CDR3 nucleotides: TGTGCCACACAGGGGGACGGGAATGAGCAGTTCTTC. The chain links TRBV2 to TRBJ2-1, with 8 bases identical to TRBD1. The CDR3 is 12 amino acids. J lost 7 bases, V lost 10 bases, and 6 bases had no gene match. Germline CDR1 and CDR2: SNHLY and FYNNEI.

This chain connects TRBV6-2 or TRBV6-3 to TRBJ2-7; D is unresolved. Germline lookup yields CDR1 MNHEY and CDR2 SVGEGT. This CDR3 has 12 residues. The ends were cut back, 5 bases at V and 2 bases at J, with 7 bases in the middle. In DNA, the CDR3 is TGTGCCAGCAGTGATAACCCCTACGAGCAGTACTTC. It codes for CASSDNPYEQYF.

This clonotype was picked up a small number of times. V is TRBV11-2 and J is TRBJ2-7, with D unclear. The germline V and J ends were trimmed by 0 bases and 3 bases, with 6 bases remaining between them. The CDR3 is 13 residues long. CDR1 and CDR2 from the germline V gene are SGHAT and FQNNGV. CDR3 amino acids: CASSLDTIYEQYF. In nucleotides, the CDR3 is TGTGCCAGCAGCTTAGACACAATCTACGAGCAGTACTTC. The full variable domain, rest sourced from reference TRBV11-2 and TRBJ2-7, is EAGVAQSPRYKIIEKRQSVAFWCNPISGHATLYWYQQILGQGPKLLIQFQNNGVVDDSQLPKDRFSAERLKGVDSTLKIQPAKLEDSAVYLCASSLDTIYEQYFGPGTRLTVT.